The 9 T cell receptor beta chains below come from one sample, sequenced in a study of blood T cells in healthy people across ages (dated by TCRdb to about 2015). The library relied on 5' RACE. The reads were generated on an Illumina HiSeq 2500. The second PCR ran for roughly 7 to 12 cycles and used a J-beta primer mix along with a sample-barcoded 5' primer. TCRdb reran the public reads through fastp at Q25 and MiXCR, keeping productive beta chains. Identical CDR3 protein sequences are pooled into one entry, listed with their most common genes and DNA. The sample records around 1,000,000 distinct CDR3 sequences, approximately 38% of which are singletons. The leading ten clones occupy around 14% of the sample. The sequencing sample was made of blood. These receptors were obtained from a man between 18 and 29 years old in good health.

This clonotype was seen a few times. CDR3 sequence (DNA): TGTGCCAGTAAAATAGGTGTCACAACCTACGAGCAGTACTTC. Translation gives CASKIGVTTYEQYF. The rearrangement links TRBV19 to TRBJ2-7; D not certain. CDR3 size: 14 residues. Per the germline V gene, CDR1 is LNHDA and CDR2 is SQIVND (reference sequence). V lost 7 bases, J lost 2 bases, and 15 bases lay in between.

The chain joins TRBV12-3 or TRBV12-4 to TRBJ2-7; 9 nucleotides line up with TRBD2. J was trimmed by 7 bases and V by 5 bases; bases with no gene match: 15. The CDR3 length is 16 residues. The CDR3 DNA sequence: TGTGCCAGCAGTCCCGTAGGAGCGGGGGGATACAATGAGCAGTACTTC. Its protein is CASSPVGAGGYNEQYF.

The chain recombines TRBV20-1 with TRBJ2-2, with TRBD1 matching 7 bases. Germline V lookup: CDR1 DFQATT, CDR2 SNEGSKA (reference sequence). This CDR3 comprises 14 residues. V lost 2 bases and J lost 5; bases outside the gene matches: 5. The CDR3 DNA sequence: TGCAGTGCTAGATACAGGGGCTCGACCGGGGAGCTGTTTTTT. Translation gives CSARYRGSTGELFF.

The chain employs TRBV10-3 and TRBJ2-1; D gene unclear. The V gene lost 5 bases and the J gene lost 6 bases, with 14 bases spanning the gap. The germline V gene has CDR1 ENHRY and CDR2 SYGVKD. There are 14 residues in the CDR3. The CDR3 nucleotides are TGTGCCATCAGTCTACAAGGAGACACCAATGAGCAGTTCTTC. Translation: CAISLQGDTNEQFF.

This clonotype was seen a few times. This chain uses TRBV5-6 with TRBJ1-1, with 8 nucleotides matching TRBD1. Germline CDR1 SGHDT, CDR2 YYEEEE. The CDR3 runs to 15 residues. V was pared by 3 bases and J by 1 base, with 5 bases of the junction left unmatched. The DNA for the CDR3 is TGTGCCAGCAGCTCCCCCAGGGGGCCGAACACTGAAGCTTTCTTT. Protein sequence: CASSSPRGPNTEAFF.

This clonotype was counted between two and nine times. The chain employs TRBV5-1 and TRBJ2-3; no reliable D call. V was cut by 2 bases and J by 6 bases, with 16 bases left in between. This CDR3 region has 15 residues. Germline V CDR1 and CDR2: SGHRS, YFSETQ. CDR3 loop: CASSLNSPFPDTQYF. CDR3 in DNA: TGCGCCAGCAGCTTAAATAGCCCCTTCCCGGATACGCAGTATTTT. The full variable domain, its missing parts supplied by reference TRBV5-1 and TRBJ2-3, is KAGVTQTPRYLIKTRGQQVTLSCSPISGHRSVSWYQQTPGQGLQFLFEYFSETQRNKGNFPGRFSGRQFSNSRSEMNVSTLELGDSALYLCASSLNSPFPDTQYFGPGTRLTVL.

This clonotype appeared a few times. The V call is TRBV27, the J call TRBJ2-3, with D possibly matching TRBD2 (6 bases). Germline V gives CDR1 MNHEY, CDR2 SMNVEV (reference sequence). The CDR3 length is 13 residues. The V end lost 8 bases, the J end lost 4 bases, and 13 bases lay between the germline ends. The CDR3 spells CASGETGADTQYF. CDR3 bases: TGTGCCAGCGGGGAAACGGGGGCAGATACGCAGTATTTT.

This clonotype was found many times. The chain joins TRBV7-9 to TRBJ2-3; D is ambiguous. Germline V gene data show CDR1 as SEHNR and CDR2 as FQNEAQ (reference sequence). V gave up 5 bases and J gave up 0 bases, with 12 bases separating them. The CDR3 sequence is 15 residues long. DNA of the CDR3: TGTGCCAGCAGCCCACACACACCTAGCACAGATACGCAGTATTTT. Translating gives CASSPHTPSTDTQYF.

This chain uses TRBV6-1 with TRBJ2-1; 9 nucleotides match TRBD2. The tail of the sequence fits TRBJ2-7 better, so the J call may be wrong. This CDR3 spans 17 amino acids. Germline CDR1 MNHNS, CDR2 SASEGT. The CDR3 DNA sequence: TGTGCCATCGCACCCGTCAAGCGGGGGGAAAGATACAATGAGCAGTACTTC. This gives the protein CAIAPVKRGERYNEQYF.